This entry concerns a single T cell receptor beta chain. Its cognate antigen is unknown. The data are from a study of cytomegalovirus exposure and HLA in healthy donors. Regarding the study as a whole: CMV serostatus was the only recorded immune exposure for donors.

Germline V lookup: CDR1 MNHNS, CDR2 SASEGT. The CDR3 extends over 14 amino acids. Trimming took 5 bases from V and 3 from J; bases not matched to a gene: 3. The study ran its PCR with 60 Vbeta and 13 Jbeta primers. The data were produced by immunoSEQ multiplex PCR, yet TCRdb's version contains in-frame clones alone and is incomplete. The table lists 120,000 to 150,000 clones, 75% to 80% of them singletons. The sample was PBMCs. The J gene is TRBJ1-5, the V gene TRBV6-1; 8 bases line up with TRBD1. The origin of this receptor is a male donor in good health and CMV-seronegative. The CDR3 loop reads CASSWTGNNQPQHF. CDR3 nucleotides: TGTGCCAGCAGTTGGACAGGGAACAATCAGCCCCAGCATTTT.